A single sample gave rise to the 28 T cell receptor beta chains below, sequenced in a study of beta chain features in type 1 diabetes (dated 2018 in TCRdb). To prepare the library, the immunoSEQ multiplex PCR assay was applied. The entire amount of isolated RNA was reverse transcribed using the High Capacity cDNA Reverse Transcription Kit, so the sequenced TCRB transcripts were expressed ones. Not all clones reach the TCRdb copy of this immuneACCESS table, which keeps in-frame sequences only. Checked studies attribute under half of the gap to unresolved V genes and leave the rest unexplained. Here the sample has a few hundred thousand clones; less than 20% occur a single time. The ten largest account for 0.035% to 0.05% of the sample. Sequencing was performed on naive CD4+ T cells from blood. This specimen's cell subset or site label, interpreted: true naive CD4+ T cells. The source of these receptors is a woman in her late teens or twenties in good health.

V and J are TRBV6-1 and TRBJ1-1, with 8 bases aligning to TRBD1. This CDR3 has 15 residues. Trimming at V came to 6 bases and at J to 2 bases, leaving 8 bases not matched to a gene. The V gene's germline CDR1 is MNHNS and CDR2 SASEGT. The CDR3 coding sequence is TGTGCCAGCAGGGGACAGGACAGGCCAAACACTGAAGCTTTCTTT. The encoded protein is CASRGQDRPNTEAFF.

This clone was seen only a few times. The chain carries TRBV12-5 and TRBJ2-1, with TRBD2 identical over 11 bases. Germline assignment: CDR1 LGHNT and CDR2 FRNRAP. The CDR3 has 15 residues. J was trimmed by 7 bases and V by 5 bases; bases with no gene match: 7. The CDR3 loop is CASGARLAGRNEQFF. CDR3 DNA: TGTGCTAGTGGTGCGAGACTAGCGGGGAGAAATGAGCAGTTCTTC.

This clone was seen only a few times. J is TRBJ1-1 and V is TRBV4-3; the D is unclear. CDR1 LGHNA and CDR2 YSLEER come from the germline V gene. With 3 bases removed from V and 1 base from J, the gap between germline ends came to 6 bases. CDR3 length equals 13 residues. CDR3 DNA: TGCGCCAGCAGCCACAGACAGAACACTGAAGCTTTCTTT. Translating it yields CASSHRQNTEAFF.

The CDR3 DNA sequence: TGCGCCAGCAGCCAAGAGGGTACAGGGGGAGAGACCCAGTACTTC. Its protein product is CASSQEGTGGETQYF. This chain connects TRBV4-1 to TRBJ2-5, with TRBD1 matching 8 bases. The ends lost 0 bases at V and 4 bases at J; junction bases unmatched: 4. CDR1 and CDR2 from the germline V gene are MGHRA and YSYEKL. The CDR3 is made up of 15 amino acids.

The chain links TRBV7-8 to TRBJ2-2; a possible D gene is TRBD2 (6 bases). V was shortened by 7 bases and J by 2 bases, with 11 bases between the two germline ends. Germline-derived CDR1 and CDR2 are SGHVS and FQNEAQ. This CDR3 is 14 amino acids long. CDR3 coding DNA: TGTGCCAGCACCCCCGGACTAAACACCGGGGAGCTGTTTTTT. It encodes CASTPGLNTGELFF.

This rearrangement joins TRBV7-3 to TRBJ2-2; 7 nucleotides line up with TRBD2. V shed 5 bases, J shed 7 bases, and the junction held 7 bases outside the gene matches. Germline V CDR1 and CDR2: SGHTA, FQGTGA. The CDR3 is made up of 14 amino acids. The CDR3 is CASSLTLAGGELFF. The CDR3 coding sequence is TGTGCCAGCAGCCTTACCTTAGCGGGCGGGGAGCTGTTTTTT.

This clone was counted only a few times. Written as DNA, the CDR3 is TGTGCCAGCAGCGTAGGGGCAGGGGACAGGGAGACCCAGTACTTC. It is translated as CASSVGAGDRETQYF. This chain joins TRBV9 and TRBJ2-5, with 8 bases matching TRBD1. Germline loops: CDR1 SGDLS, CDR2 YYNGEE. This CDR3 has 15 amino acids. V was clipped by 0 bases and J by 5 bases; unmatched bases: 6.

This clone has a handful of counts. The chain has TRBV7-3 and TRBJ1-2; D is possibly TRBD1 (6 bases). The V gene lost 1 base and the J gene lost 8 bases, with 20 bases spanning the gap. The germline CDR1 and CDR2 sequences are SGHTA and FQGTGA. This CDR3 has 16 residues. As DNA, the CDR3 is TGTGCCAGCAGCTTAAGCCCCACGGACAGAGAGATGGGCTACACCTTC. The encoded protein is CASSLSPTDREMGYTF.

This clone was recorded a few times. V and J are TRBV29-1 and TRBJ2-5; weak D call: TRBD1 (5 bases). With 4 bases removed from V and 2 bases from J, the gap between germline ends came to 11 bases. This CDR3 has 13 amino acids. The germline V gene has CDR1 SQVTM and CDR2 ANQGSEA. The CDR3 loop is CSVVQGGQETQYF. The CDR3 DNA reads as TGCAGCGTTGTCCAGGGTGGTCAAGAGACCCAGTACTTC.

The chain carries TRBV10-3 and TRBJ1-4; TRBD1 matches 7 bases. CDR1 and CDR2 (germline): ENHRY, SYGVKD. The CDR3 consists of 16 residues. With V trimmed by 6 bases and J by 10 bases, 17 bases remained unmatched. The CDR3 region has the DNA TGTGCCATCAGCGGGAGGGACAGCGTCCTAGGTGGAAAACTGTTTTTT. This translates into CAISGRDSVLGGKLFF.

This clone was observed a few times. The rearrangement links TRBV30 to TRBJ2-1; TRBD1 matches at 9 bases. Germline values: CDR1 GTSNPN, CDR2 SVGIG (reference sequence). V shed 8 bases, J shed 12 bases, and the junction held 11 bases outside the gene matches. The CDR3 sequence is 12 residues long. The DNA of the CDR3 is TGTGCCCGAACCGGGACAGGGTCGGTGCAGTTCTTC. It translates to CARTGTGSVQFF.

The rearrangement joins TRBV7-3 to TRBJ1-1, with TRBD1 as a possible D gene (5 bases). There are 15 residues in the CDR3. V dropped 1 base and J dropped 1 base, with 10 bases sitting between them. Per germline, CDR1 SGHTA and CDR2 FQGTGA. The CDR3 region has the DNA TGTGCCAGCAGCTTAAACGGGGGAGGGAACACTGAAGCTTTCTTT. Its translation is CASSLNGGGNTEAFF.

This chain links TRBV7-2 with TRBJ1-2; 7 bases line up with TRBD1. V lost 5 bases to trimming and J lost 6 bases; unmatched junction nucleotides: 6. Germline V gene data show CDR1 as SGHTA and CDR2 as FQGNSA. This CDR3 spans 13 amino acids. CDR3: CASSVGTADGYTF. CDR3 in DNA: TGTGCCAGCAGCGTTGGGACAGCAGATGGCTACACCTTC.

The rearrangement uses TRBV6-5 and TRBJ2-7, with TRBD2 identical over 11 bases. The CDR3 totals 15 residues. Unmatched junction bases numbered 7, after V lost 7 bases and J lost 2 bases. CDR1 is MNHEY, CDR2 SVGAGI, per germline. CDR3 nucleotide sequence: TGTGCCAGCAAGCCTAGCGGGGGGTCGACCTACGAGCAGTACTTC. It specifies CASKPSGGSTYEQYF.

This clone was observed a handful of times. The chain is built from TRBV9 and TRBJ2-3, with 8 bases aligning to TRBD1. Germline assignment: CDR1 SGDLS and CDR2 YYNGEE. The CDR3 has 13 amino acids. The ends lost 8 bases at V and 7 bases at J; junction bases unmatched: 9. The CDR3 here is CASGSGGAYTQYF. The CDR3 DNA reads TGTGCCAGTGGATCAGGGGGCGCATATACGCAGTATTTT.

The rearrangement joins TRBV19 to TRBJ1-1; no definite D call. Germline V gene sequence: CDR1 LNHDA, CDR2 SQIVND (reference sequence). This CDR3 has 12 amino acids. V was cut by 4 bases and J by 3 bases, with 6 bases left in between. The CDR3 region is CASSNRDTEAFF. The CDR3 bases are TGTGCCAGTAGTAACCGGGACACTGAAGCTTTCTTT.

This clone was seen more than once but under ten times. This sequence joins TRBV7-9 and TRBJ1-1; no firm D call. V gave up 1 base and J gave up 1 base, with 4 bases separating them. CDR1 is SEHNR and CDR2 is FQNEAQ in the germline V gene (reference sequence). The CDR3 length is 13 residues. CDR3 sequence (DNA): TGTGCCAGCAGCTTAGTCGGGAACACTGAAGCTTTCTTT. Residues: CASSLVGNTEAFF.

This clone showed up just a few times. V usage is TRBV5-1 and J usage is TRBJ2-5; TRBD2 is a possible D gene (5 bases). Trimming left V 1 base short and J 5 bases short, with 15 bases between. Germline loops: CDR1 SGHRS, CDR2 YFSETQ. The CDR3 is 15 amino acids. This CDR3 is CASSLTADRGETQYF. CDR3 in DNA: TGCGCCAGCAGCTTGACTGCCGATCGCGGGGAGACCCAGTACTTC.

The V call is TRBV7-3, the J call TRBJ2-2; 11 bases match TRBD2. V was pared by 5 bases and J by 1 base, with 3 bases of the junction left unmatched. There are 16 residues in the CDR3. Germline loops: CDR1 SGHTA, CDR2 FQGTGA. Written as DNA, the CDR3 is TGTGCCAGCAGCACGGGACTAGCGGTGAACACCGGGGAGCTGTTTTTT. Amino acid sequence: CASSTGLAVNTGELFF.

This clone was seen more than once but under ten times. This sequence joins TRBV7-9 and TRBJ2-1; 10 nucleotides agree with TRBD2. CDR3 length equals 15 residues. Germline values: CDR1 SEHNR, CDR2 FQNEAQ (reference sequence). The trim removed 3 bases at V and 4 bases at J, leaving 3 bases unmatched. The CDR3 loop reads CASSFLAGVYNEQFF. The CDR3 DNA follows: TGTGCCAGCAGCTTCCTAGCGGGGGTTTACAATGAGCAGTTCTTC.

The V and J genes are TRBV5-4 and TRBJ2-1; 7 bases are shared with TRBD2. Per the germline V gene, CDR1 is SGHNT and CDR2 is YYREEE (reference sequence). The V and J ends lost 4 bases and 1 base, in that order; junction bases with no gene match: 5. The CDR3 loop spans 15 amino acids. This chain's CDR3 is CASSQSGASYNEQFF. CDR3 nucleotides: TGTGCCAGCAGCCAGAGCGGGGCGTCCTACAATGAGCAGTTCTTC.

The chain uses TRBV7-9 and TRBJ2-1, with 9 nucleotides matching TRBD2. The V gene end was trimmed by 6 bases and the J gene end by 0 bases; junction bases not matched to a gene: 3. The CDR3 runs 15 residues. Germline assignment: CDR1 SEHNR and CDR2 FQNEAQ (reference sequence). The CDR3 DNA reads as TGTGCCAGCAGGGTTAGCGGGAGCTCCTACAATGAGCAGTTCTTC. Translation gives CASRVSGSSYNEQFF.

This clone was observed a few times. V usage is TRBV5-4 and J usage is TRBJ2-3, with D hard to call. The CDR3 extends over 14 amino acids. Germline lookup yields CDR1 SGHNT and CDR2 YYREEE (reference sequence). V was trimmed by 0 bases and J by 2 bases, leaving 7 bases between them. CDR3 coding DNA: TGTGCCAGCAGCTTGGAAATATCCACAGATACGCAGTATTTT. It encodes CASSLEISTDTQYF.

This clone was seen a few times. The CDR3 reads CASSLILEGGYTF. As DNA, the CDR3 is TGCGCCAGCAGCTTGATTCTTGAGGGCGGCTACACCTTC. The V gene is TRBV5-1, the J gene TRBJ1-2, with unresolved D. The germline V gene encodes CDR1 SGHRS and CDR2 YFSETQ. With 1 base removed from V and 8 bases from J, the gap between germline ends came to 12 bases. This CDR3 is 13 amino acids long. Drawing the rest from reference TRBV5-1 and TRBJ1-2, the complete variable domain is KAGVTQTPRYLIKTRGQQVTLSCSPISGHRSVSWYQQTPGQGLQFLFEYFSETQRNKGNFPGRFSGRQFSNSRSEMNVSTLELGDSALYLCASSLILEGGYTFGSGTRLTVV.

Written as DNA, the CDR3 is TGTGCCAGCAGCTTAGCCGGGGGTGAGCAGTTCTTC. Translating gives CASSLAGGEQFF. This rearrangement joins TRBV7-8 to TRBJ2-1, with D perhaps TRBD2 (6 bases). The germline CDR1 and CDR2 sequences are SGHVS and FQNEAQ. The CDR3 spans 12 residues. The V end was cut by 0 bases, the J end by 9 bases, with 6 bases between.

CDR3 amino acids: CASSQVTSGVYEQYF. CDR3 sequence (DNA): TGTGCCAGCAGCCAGGTGACTAGCGGAGTCTACGAGCAGTACTTC. The rearrangement uses TRBV14 and TRBJ2-7; 9 bases agree with TRBD2. Germline trimming cut 3 bases from V and 3 bases from J; bases unmatched to any gene: 6. CDR1 SGHDN and CDR2 FVKESK come from the germline V gene. There are 15 residues in the CDR3. The full variable domain, completed using reference TRBV14 and TRBJ2-7, is EAGVTQFPSHSVIEKGQTVTLRCDPISGHDNLYWYRRVMGKEIKFLLHFVKESKQDESGMPNNRFLAERTGGTYSTLKVQPAELEDSGVYFCASSQVTSGVYEQYFGPGTRLTVT.

This clone was found a few times. The J gene is TRBJ2-5, the V gene TRBV11-2, with TRBD2 identical over 9 bases. Germline trimming cut 6 bases from V and 4 bases from J; bases unmatched to any gene: 6. CDR1 and CDR2 from the germline V gene are SGHAT and FQNNGV. The CDR3 has 14 amino acids. The CDR3 protein is CASRSLAGRETQYF. CDR3 bases: TGTGCCAGCAGGTCTCTAGCGGGAAGAGAGACCCAGTACTTC. The whole variable domain, remainder taken from reference TRBV11-2 and TRBJ2-5, is EAGVAQSPRYKIIEKRQSVAFWCNPISGHATLYWYQQILGQGPKLLIQFQNNGVVDDSQLPKDRFSAERLKGVDSTLKIQPAKLEDSAVYLCASRSLAGRETQYFGPGTRLLVL.

The CDR3 loop reads CASIPRGMNTEAFF. For the CDR3, the DNA is TGTGCCAGCATCCCCAGAGGGATGAACACTGAAGCTTTCTTT. This rearrangement joins TRBV27 to TRBJ1-1, with D unresolved. CDR3 length: 14 amino acids. Germline values: CDR1 MNHEY, CDR2 SMNVEV (reference sequence). Trimming removed 7 bases at V and 0 bases at J, with 12 bases between.